The next 11 T cell receptor beta chains were all read from a single sample in a study of blood T cell repertoires in COVID-19. TCRdb's table, derived via immunoSEQ multiplex PCR, lists solely in-frame clones and lacks some. The repertoire holds about 520,000 clones, 80% to 90% seen once, with 3% to 3.5% in the top ten. The sequencing sample was made of peripheral blood. These receptors originate from a human donor in a cohort sampled during active COVID-19.

The chain uses TRBV19 and TRBJ2-1; D perhaps matches TRBD1 (6 bases). Germline CDR1 and CDR2: LNHDA and SQIVND (reference sequence). The CDR3 is made up of 16 amino acids. With 5 bases removed from V and 2 bases from J, the gap between germline ends came to 16 bases. The CDR3 DNA reads as TGTGCCAGTAGTCCGGGCCTCGGGACACCCTACAATGAGCAGTTCTTC. Protein: CASSPGLGTPYNEQFF.

This sequence joins TRBV10-1 and TRBJ1-1; no clear D. The CDR3 contains 15 residues. V was pared by 0 bases and J by 1 base, with 9 bases between. The germline V gene has CDR1 WNHNN and CDR2 SYGVQD (reference sequence). This CDR3 is CASSESSTGNTEAFF. The CDR3 bases are TGCGCCAGCAGTGAGTCGAGCACGGGGAACACTGAAGCTTTCTTT.

This sequence joins TRBV11-2 and TRBJ2-1, with a weak D call TRBD2 (6 bases). Looked up from germline, CDR1 is SGHAT and CDR2 is FQNNGV. Trimming pared 5 bases from V and 6 bases from J, leaving 17 bases between. This CDR3 is built from 15 residues. For the CDR3, the DNA is TGTGCCAGCAGCCACGATTGGGGGGTTGGCAATGAGCAGTTCTTC. Translating gives CASSHDWGVGNEQFF.

The V call is TRBV11-2, the J call TRBJ1-1; tentative D call: TRBD1 (6 bases). The CDR3 loop spans 15 amino acids. Trimming took off 3 bases at V and 7 bases at J, with 18 bases between the two ends. Germline assignment: CDR1 SGHAT and CDR2 FQNNGV. The CDR3 spells CASSFNRAGGSEAFF. Written as DNA, the CDR3 is TGTGCCAGCAGCTTTAACAGGGCAGGTGGGAGTGAAGCTTTCTTT.

This sequence joins TRBV30 and TRBJ2-4; D not resolved. The CDR3 length is 13 residues. The V gene's germline CDR1 is GTSNPN and CDR2 SVGIG (reference sequence). V was pared by 1 base and J by 3 bases, with 7 bases between. CDR3 in DNA: TGTGCCTGGAGTGGCCGGGTCAAAAACATTCAGTACTTC. Its translation: CAWSGRVKNIQYF.

This clone was counted a few times. The V and J genes are TRBV11-1 and TRBJ2-1; possibly TRBD2 for D (6 bases). The CDR3 runs to 16 residues. CDR1 SGHAT and CDR2 FQDESV come from the germline V gene (reference sequence). The ends were cut back, 3 bases at V and 0 bases at J, with 12 bases in the middle. The DNA for the CDR3 is TGTGCCAGCAGCTTTAGCGGAATGAGCTCCTACAATGAGCAGTTCTTC. Its protein product is CASSFSGMSSYNEQFF.

This clone was counted a few times. The chain recombines TRBV10-2 with TRBJ2-3; 13 nucleotides agree with TRBD2. The J segment lost 3 bases and the V segment lost 2 bases, leaving 2 bases of the junction unmatched. Germline V lookup: CDR1 WSHSY, CDR2 SAAADI. The CDR3 length is 16 residues. The CDR3 DNA reads as TGCGCCAGCAGTGAGGGACTAGCGGGAGTAACAGATACGCAGTATTTT. Residues: CASSEGLAGVTDTQYF.

Of note for this clone: The same CDR3 can be traced to other DNA sequences in this sample. The gene calls are TRBV6-5 and TRBJ2-7, with TRBD1 matching 12 bases. Germline trimming cut 3 bases from V and 4 bases from J; bases unmatched to any gene: 4. Germline V gene sequence: CDR1 MNHEY, CDR2 SVGAGI. The CDR3 covers 15 residues. In DNA, the CDR3 is TGTGCCAGCAGTTATGGGACAGGGGGCTTTTACGAGCAGTACTTC. This codes for CASSYGTGGFYEQYF.

This chain joins TRBV7-3 and TRBJ2-1, with TRBD2 identical over 10 bases. V dropped 5 bases and J dropped 9; count of bases not matched to a gene: 10. The CDR3 sequence is 15 residues long. CDR1 SGHTA and CDR2 FQGTGA come from the germline V gene. The CDR3 DNA reads TGTGCCAGCAGCCCCGCCAGCGGGAGGGGGGGTGAGCAGTTCTTC. Protein product: CASSPASGRGGEQFF.

The chain employs TRBV5-5 and TRBJ2-1, with TRBD2 matching 12 bases. The CDR3 sequence is 17 residues long. Germline lookup yields CDR1 SGHKS and CDR2 YYEKEE (reference sequence). J gave up 10 bases and V 4 bases, and 15 bases lay outside the gene matches. The CDR3 loop reads CASSPWRASGRAGEQFF. The DNA for the CDR3 is TGTGCCAGCAGCCCCTGGCGGGCTAGCGGGAGGGCCGGGGAGCAGTTCTTC.

The chain joins TRBV28 to TRBJ1-2; 11 bases match TRBD1. Germline CDR1 MDHEN, CDR2 SYDVKM. V shed 6 bases, J shed 5 bases, and the junction held 14 bases outside the gene matches. The CDR3 is 17 residues long. The CDR3 region has the DNA TGTGCCAGCAGCCCGGGGGGGACAGGGGGTGTTCCATATGGCTACACCTTC. This sequence encodes CASSPGGTGGVPYGYTF.